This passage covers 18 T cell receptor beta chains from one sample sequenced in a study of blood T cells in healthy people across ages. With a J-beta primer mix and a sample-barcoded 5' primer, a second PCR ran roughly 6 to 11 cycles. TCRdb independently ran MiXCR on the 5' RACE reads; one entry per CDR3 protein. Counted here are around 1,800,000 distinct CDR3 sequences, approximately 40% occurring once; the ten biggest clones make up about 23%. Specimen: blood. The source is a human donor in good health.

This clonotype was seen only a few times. CDR3 DNA: TGTGCCAGCAGCTTAACCCCGGGACAGGAGTATGGCTACACCTTC. It translates to CASSLTPGQEYGYTF. V gene TRBV7-2 combines with J gene TRBJ1-2; 8 nucleotides match TRBD1. The germline gives CDR1 SGHTA, CDR2 FQGNSA. The CDR3 consists of 15 residues. Losses at the gene ends were 2 bases for V and 5 bases for J; bases not matched to a gene: 7.

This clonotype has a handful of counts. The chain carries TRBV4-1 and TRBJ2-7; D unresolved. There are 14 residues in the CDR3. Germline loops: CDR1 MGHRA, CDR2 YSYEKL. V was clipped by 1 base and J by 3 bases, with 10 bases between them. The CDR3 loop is CASSQGVPGYEQYF. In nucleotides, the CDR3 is TGCGCCAGCAGCCAAGGGGTTCCGGGCTACGAGCAGTACTTC.

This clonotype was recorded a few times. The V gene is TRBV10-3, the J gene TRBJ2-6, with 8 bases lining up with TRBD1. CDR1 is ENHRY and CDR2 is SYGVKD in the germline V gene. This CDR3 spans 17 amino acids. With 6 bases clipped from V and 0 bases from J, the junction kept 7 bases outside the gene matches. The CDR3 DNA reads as TGTGCCATCAGCGAGGGACAGGTTAGCTCTGGGGCCAACGTCCTGACTTTC. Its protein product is CAISEGQVSSGANVLTF.

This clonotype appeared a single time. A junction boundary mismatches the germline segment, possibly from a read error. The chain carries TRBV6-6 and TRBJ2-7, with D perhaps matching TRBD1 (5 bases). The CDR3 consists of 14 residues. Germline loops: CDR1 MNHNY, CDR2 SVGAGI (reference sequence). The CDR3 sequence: CASSLSGNSYEQDF. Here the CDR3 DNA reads TGTGCCAGCAGTTTGTCAGGGAATAGCTACGAGCAGGACTTC.

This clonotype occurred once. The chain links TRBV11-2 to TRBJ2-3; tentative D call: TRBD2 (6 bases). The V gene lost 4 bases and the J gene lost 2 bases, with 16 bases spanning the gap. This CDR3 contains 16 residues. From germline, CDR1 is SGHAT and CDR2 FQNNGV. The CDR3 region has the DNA TGTGCCAGCAGCTCAGCTGGGGGAGGATCCACAGATACGCAGTATTTT. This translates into CASSSAGGGSTDTQYF. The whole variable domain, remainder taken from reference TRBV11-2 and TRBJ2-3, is EAGVAQSPRYKIIEKRQSVAFWCNPISGHATLYWYQQILGQGPKLLIQFQNNGVVDDSQLPKDRFSAERLKGVDSTLKIQPAKLEDSAVYLCASSSAGGGSTDTQYFGPGTRLTVL.

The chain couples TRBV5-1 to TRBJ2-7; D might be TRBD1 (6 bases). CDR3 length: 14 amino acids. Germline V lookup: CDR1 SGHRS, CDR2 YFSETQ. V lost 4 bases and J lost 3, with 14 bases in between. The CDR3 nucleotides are TGCGCCAGCAGCCCGCGGACAGAGCTCTACGAGCAGTACTTC. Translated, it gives CASSPRTELYEQYF.

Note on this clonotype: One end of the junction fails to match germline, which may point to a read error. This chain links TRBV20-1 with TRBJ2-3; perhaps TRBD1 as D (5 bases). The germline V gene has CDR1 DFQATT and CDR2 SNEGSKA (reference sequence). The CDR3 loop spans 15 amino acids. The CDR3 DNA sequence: TGCAGTGCTAGCAGCCCCGGACCCTTCACAGGTACGCAGTATTTT. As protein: CSASSPGPFTGTQYF.

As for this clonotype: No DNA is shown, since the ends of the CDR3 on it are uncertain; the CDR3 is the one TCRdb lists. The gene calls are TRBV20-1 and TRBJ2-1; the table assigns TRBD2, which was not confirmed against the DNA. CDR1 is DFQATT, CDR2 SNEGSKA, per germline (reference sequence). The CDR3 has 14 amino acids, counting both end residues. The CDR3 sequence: CSARDPFGGGAKFF.

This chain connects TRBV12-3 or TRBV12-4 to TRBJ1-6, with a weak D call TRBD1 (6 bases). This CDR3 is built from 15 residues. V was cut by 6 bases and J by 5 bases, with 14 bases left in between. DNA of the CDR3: TGTGCCAGCAGCTCCGGGACAAGGAATAATTCACCCCTCCACTTT. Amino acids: CASSSGTRNNSPLHF.

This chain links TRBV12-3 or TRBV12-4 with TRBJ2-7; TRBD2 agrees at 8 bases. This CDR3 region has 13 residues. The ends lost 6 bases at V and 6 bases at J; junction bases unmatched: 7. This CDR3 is CASRSAGVGEQYF. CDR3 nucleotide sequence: TGTGCCAGCAGGTCAGCGGGGGTTGGCGAGCAGTACTTC.

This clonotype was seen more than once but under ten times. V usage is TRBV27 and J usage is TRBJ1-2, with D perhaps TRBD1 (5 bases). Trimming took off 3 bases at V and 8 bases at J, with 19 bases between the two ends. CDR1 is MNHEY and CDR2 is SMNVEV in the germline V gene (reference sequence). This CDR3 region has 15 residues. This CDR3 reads CASSLGYRPSGGYTF. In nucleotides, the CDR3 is TGTGCCAGCAGTTTGGGGTACAGGCCGTCTGGAGGCTACACCTTC.

CDR3 sequence reads: CASTQGGSGYTF. The CDR3 coding sequence is TGTGCCAGCACACAGGGAGGATCTGGCTACACCTTC. The chain recombines TRBV5-6 with TRBJ1-2; weak D call: TRBD1 (6 bases). V shed 6 bases and J shed 7 bases, with 13 bases lying between them. CDR3 length equals 12 residues. The germline gives CDR1 SGHDT, CDR2 YYEEEE.

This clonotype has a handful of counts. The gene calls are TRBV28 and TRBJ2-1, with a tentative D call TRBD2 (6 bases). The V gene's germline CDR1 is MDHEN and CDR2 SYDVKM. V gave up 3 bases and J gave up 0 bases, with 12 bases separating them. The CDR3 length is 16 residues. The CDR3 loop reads CASSLRRGPSYNEQFF. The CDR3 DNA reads TGTGCCAGCAGTTTGAGGAGGGGACCCTCCTACAATGAGCAGTTCTTC.

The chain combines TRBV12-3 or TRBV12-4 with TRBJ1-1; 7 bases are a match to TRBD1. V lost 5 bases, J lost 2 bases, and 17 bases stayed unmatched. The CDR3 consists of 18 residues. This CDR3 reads CASSMPPGGSILNTEAFF. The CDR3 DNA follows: TGTGCCAGCAGTATGCCTCCAGGGGGGTCTATCTTAAACACTGAAGCTTTCTTT.

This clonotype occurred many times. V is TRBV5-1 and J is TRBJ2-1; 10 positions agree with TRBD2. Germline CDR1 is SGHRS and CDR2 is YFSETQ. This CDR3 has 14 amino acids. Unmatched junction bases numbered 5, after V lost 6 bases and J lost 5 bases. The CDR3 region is CASNPSGSNNEQFF. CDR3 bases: TGCGCCAGCAACCCTAGCGGGAGTAACAATGAGCAGTTCTTC.

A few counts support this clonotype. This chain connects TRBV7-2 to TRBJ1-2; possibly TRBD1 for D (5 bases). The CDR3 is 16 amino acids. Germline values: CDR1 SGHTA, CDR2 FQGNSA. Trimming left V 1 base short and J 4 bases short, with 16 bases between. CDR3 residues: CASSLEGRARIYGYTF. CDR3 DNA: TGTGCCAGCAGCTTAGAGGGCAGGGCGAGAATCTATGGCTACACCTTC.

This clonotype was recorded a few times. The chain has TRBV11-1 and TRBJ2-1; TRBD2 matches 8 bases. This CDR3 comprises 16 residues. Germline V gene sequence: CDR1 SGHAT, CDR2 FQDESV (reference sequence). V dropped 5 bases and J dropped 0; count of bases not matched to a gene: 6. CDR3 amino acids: CASSRIAGSSYNEQFF. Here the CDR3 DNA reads TGTGCCAGCAGCAGAATAGCGGGGAGCTCCTACAATGAGCAGTTCTTC.

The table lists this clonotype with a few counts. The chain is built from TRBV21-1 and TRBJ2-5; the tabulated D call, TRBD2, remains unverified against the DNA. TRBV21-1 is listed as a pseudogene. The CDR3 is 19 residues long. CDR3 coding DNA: TGTGCCAGCAGCAAAATGGCACTAGCGGGGGCGGCATCACAAGAGACCCAGTACTTC. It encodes CASSKMALAGAASQETQYF.